The subject of this entry is one TCR beta chain. Per germline, CDR1 MNHNY and CDR2 SVGAGI (reference sequence). The V and J ends lost 5 bases and 7 bases respectively, with 14 bases between them. The CDR3 runs 14 residues. The data originate from a study of cytomegalovirus exposure and HLA in healthy donors. 13 Jbeta primers and 60 Vbeta primers were used for the PCR. The protocol was immunoSEQ multiplex PCR, while the TCRdb copy is restricted to in-frame clones and leaves out a portion. The top ten clones hold 1.5% of a sample with more than 150,000 clones, 79% of them seen once. Sequencing used PBMCs. The sequence derives from a girl between 5 and 17 years old in good health and CMV-seropositive. This chain joins TRBV6-6 and TRBJ1-4, with TRBD1 as a possible D gene (5 bases). The CDR3 region has the DNA TGTGCCAGCAGTAAACCGACAGCAACTGAAAAACTGTTTTTT. Translating it yields CASSKPTATEKLFF.